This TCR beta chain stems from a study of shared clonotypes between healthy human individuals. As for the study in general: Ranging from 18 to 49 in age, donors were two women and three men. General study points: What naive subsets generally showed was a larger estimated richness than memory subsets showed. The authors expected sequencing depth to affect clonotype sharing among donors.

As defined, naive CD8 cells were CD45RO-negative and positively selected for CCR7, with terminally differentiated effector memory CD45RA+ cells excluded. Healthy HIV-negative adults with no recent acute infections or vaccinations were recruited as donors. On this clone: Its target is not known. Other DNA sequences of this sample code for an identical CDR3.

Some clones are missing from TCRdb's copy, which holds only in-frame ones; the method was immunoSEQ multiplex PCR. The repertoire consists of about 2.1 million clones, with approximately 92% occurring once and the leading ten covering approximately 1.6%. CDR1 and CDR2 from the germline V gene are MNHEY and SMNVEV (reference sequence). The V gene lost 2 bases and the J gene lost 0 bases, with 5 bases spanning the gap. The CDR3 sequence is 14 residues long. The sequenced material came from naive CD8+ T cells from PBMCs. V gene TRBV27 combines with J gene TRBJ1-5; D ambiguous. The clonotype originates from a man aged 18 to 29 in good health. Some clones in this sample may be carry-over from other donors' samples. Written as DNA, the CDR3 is TGTGCCAGCAGTTTAGGCTATAGCAATCAGCCCCAGCATTTT. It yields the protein CASSLGYSNQPQHF.